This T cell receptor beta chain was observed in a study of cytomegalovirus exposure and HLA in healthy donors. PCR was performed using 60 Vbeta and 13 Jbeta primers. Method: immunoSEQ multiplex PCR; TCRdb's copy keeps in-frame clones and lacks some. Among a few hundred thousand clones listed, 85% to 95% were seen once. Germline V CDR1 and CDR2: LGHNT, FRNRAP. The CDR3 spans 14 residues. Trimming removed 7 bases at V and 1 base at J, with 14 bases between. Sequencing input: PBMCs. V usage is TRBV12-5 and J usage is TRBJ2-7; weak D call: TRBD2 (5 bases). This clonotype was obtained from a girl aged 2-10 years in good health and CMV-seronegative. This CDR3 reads CASVREGWSYEQYF. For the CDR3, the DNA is TGTGCTAGTGTCCGCGAGGGATGGTCCTACGAGCAGTACTTC.